This T cell receptor beta chain was recorded in a study of human T cells and chemical hapten exposure. Looking at the study overall: In the roughly 24-week study, patients were dosed weekly with diphenylcyclopropenone on the scalp throughout. A mostly female patient group had alopecia areata, totalis or universalis. Slight differences in pooled library volume were the main source of varying TCR yields across samples.

This clonotype was seen more than once but under ten times. This CDR3 has 14 amino acids. CDR1 MDHEN and CDR2 SYDVKM come from the germline V gene. V shed 3 bases, J shed 4 bases, and the junction held 5 bases outside the gene matches. Time point here: patch test 1, 2 weeks after DPC sensitization. Specified treatment: therapeutic diphenylcyclopropenone sensitization with weekly scalp DPC. It was the library that attached unique molecular identifiers to individual cDNA molecules. TCRdb reprocessed the RACE reads via MiXCR and lists one record per CDR3 protein. Among some 400,000 distinct CDR3 sequences, around 5% were seen once, and the ten largest hold about 2.1%.

The clonotype was recovered from a woman aged 45-65 years with alopecia areata. Some clones in this sample may be carry-over from other donors' samples. Source: whole blood, taken in connection with sensitization to the hapten diphenylcyclopropenone (DPC). This chain joins TRBV28 and TRBJ1-1; 7 nucleotides align to TRBD1. The CDR3 here is CASSFRTGVTEAFF. As DNA, the CDR3 is TGTGCCAGCAGTTTCCGTACAGGGGTCACTGAAGCTTTCTTT.